This is a list of T cell receptor beta chains from one sample in a study of molecular identifiers for immune sequencing clone quantification. TCRdb re-called the PCR reads with MiXCR, one entry per CDR3 protein. The sample has under 85,000 distinct CDR3 sequences, roughly 17% seen once; the top ten hold 1.3% to 1.5%. Sequences were obtained from naive CD8+ T cells from blood, with Jurkat cell RNA spiked in. These receptors all stem from a human donor in good health. Some libraries in this study had Jurkat cell RNA spiked in. Each CDR3 is given with its conserved first and last residue. The D gene is left open where the match is weak. Clone size is not always given. Where it is, it says once, few, many or a class for expanded clones.

d_call,clone_size,v_call,j_call,cdr3_nt,cdr3_aa
.,once,TRBV20-1,TRBJ2-7,TGCAGTGCTAGATGTGCGGGCGGCTCCTACGAGCAGTACTTC,CSARCAGGSYEQYF
.,few,TRBV27,TRBJ1-1,TGTGCCAGCAGTTTATTGGGGGGAATGAACACTGAAGCTTTCTTT,CASSLLGGMNTEAFF
TRBD1,many,TRBV7-9,TRBJ1-5,TGTGCCAGCAGCGCAACGGGACAGGCTAGCAATCAGCCCCAGCATTTT,CASSATGQASNQPQHF
TRBD2,many,TRBV4-1,TRBJ2-1,TGCGCCAGCAGCCAAGATTTGGTAGCGGGGCTAGCGGGAGACAATGAGCAGTTCTTC,CASSQDLVAGLAGDNEQFF
TRBD2,few,TRBV27,TRBJ2-1,TGTGCCAGCAGTACCCTCGAGCGGGAGGGTTCCAATGAGCAGTTCTTC,CASSTLEREGSNEQFF
TRBD1,.,TRBV12-3/TRBV12-4,TRBJ2-7,TGTGCCAGCAGTCTCCGGGACAGGGACGACTACGAGCAGTACTTC,CASSLRDRDDYEQYF
TRBD2,few,TRBV20-1,TRBJ2-7,TGCAGTGCCAAGGGGGTCACTAGCGGGAGGTTCCACGAGCAGTACTTC,CSAKGVTSGRFHEQYF
TRBD1,many,TRBV19,TRBJ1-1,TGTGCCAGCAGACAGGGGGCGGCTGAAGCTTTCTTT,CASRQGAAEAFF
.,.,TRBV28,TRBJ2-7,TGTGCCAGCAGCACCCCTAGTGAAGGGAGTGCCTACGAGCGGTACTTC,CASSTPSEGSAYERYF
.,many,TRBV30,TRBJ2-3,TGTGCCTGGGGCTTCGGGACCACCCACAAAGATACGCAGTATTTT,CAWGFGTTHKDTQYF
TRBD1,many,TRBV6-1,TRBJ2-1,TGTGCCAGCAGTGGCCGGACAGGGATCTACAATGAGCAGTTCTTC,CASSGRTGIYNEQFF
.,many,TRBV28,TRBJ2-3,TGTGCCAGCAGTTTTGGCGGAAGCACAGATACGCAGTATTTT,CASSFGGSTDTQYF
.,few,TRBV27,TRBJ2-3,TGTGCCAGCAGTTTGGGCCTGTCGGGAGATACGCAGTATTTT,CASSLGLSGDTQYF
TRBD2,.,TRBV27,TRBJ2-2,TGTGCCAGCAGTTTATCGTGGGGGAGGGTGCACACCGGGGAGCTGTTTTTT,CASSLSWGRVHTGELFF
TRBD2,many,TRBV27,TRBJ2-1,TGTGCCAGCAGTTTATCTAGCGGGAGGGCCAATGAGCAGTTCTTC,CASSLSSGRANEQFF
TRBD1,.,TRBV11-2,TRBJ2-7,TGTGCCAGCAGCGCGGAGGGACAGGGTATATACGAGCAGTACTTC,CASSAEGQGIYEQYF
.,many,TRBV7-9,TRBJ2-1,TGTGCCAGCAGTCCGGAGGGCCCGGGACGGAATGAGCAGTTCTTC,CASSPEGPGRNEQFF
.,many,TRBV19,TRBJ2-2,TGTGCCAGTAGTATGACAGAAAACACCGGGGAGCTGTTTTTT,CASSMTENTGELFF
.,many,TRBV7-9,TRBJ2-2,TGTGCCAGCAGCCTACCCGGGGAGCTGTTTTTT,CASSLPGELFF
.,.,TRBV27,TRBJ2-7,TGTGCCAGCAGTTTAGGGGCCTCCTACGAGCGGTACTTC,CASSLGASYERYF
.,many,TRBV4-1,TRBJ1-6,TGCGCCAGCAGCCAAGATTATTCTTTGTTGAATTCACCCCTCCACTTT,CASSQDYSLLNSPLHF
.,.,TRBV12-3/TRBV12-4,TRBJ1-2,TGTGCCAGCAGCTTATTACTGGCCTATGGCTACGCCTTC,CASSLLLAYGYAF
.,few,TRBV28,TRBJ2-2,TGTGCCAGCAGTCACTACAGGGACACCGGGGAGCTGTTTTTT,CASSHYRDTGELFF
TRBD2,.,TRBV12-3/TRBV12-4,TRBJ2-1,TGTGCCAGCAGTGGCCGACTAGCGGGAGGGCACCACAATGAGCAGTTCTTC,CASSGRLAGGHHNEQFF
TRBD1,few,TRBV20-1,TRBJ2-7,TGCAGTGCAAGAGCCTGGACAGGGAGCTCCTGCGAGCAGTACTTC,CSARAWTGSSCEQYF
.,.,TRBV27,TRBJ1-4,TGTGCCAGCAGGGACAGCGCAACTAATGAAAAACTGTTTTTT,CASRDSATNEKLFF
TRBD1,many,TRBV12-3/TRBV12-4,TRBJ1-1,TGTGCCAGCAGTTTAGCAGACAGGGCCGACCGGAGGAATGAAGCTTTCTTT,CASSLADRADRRNEAFF
TRBD1,many,TRBV28,TRBJ1-5,TGTGCCAGCAGTTACGGACAGGGGTATCGTCAGCCCCAGCATTTT,CASSYGQGYRQPQHF
.,many,TRBV10-3,TRBJ2-1,TGTGCCACGGGCGCCTCCTACAATGAGCAGTTCTTC,CATGASYNEQFF
.,many,TRBV29-1,TRBJ1-2,TGCAGCGTTGAAGGAGGAACTAACTATGGCTACACCTTC,CSVEGGTNYGYTF
.,many,TRBV27,TRBJ2-7,TGTGCCAGCAGTTTAATGGGGCGGGACGAGCAGTACTTC,CASSLMGRDEQYF
.,many,TRBV6-2/TRBV6-3,TRBJ1-2,TGTGCCAGCAGGGAACTAGACGTCCTGACTAACTATGGCTACACCTTC,CASRELDVLTNYGYTF
.,many,TRBV19,TRBJ1-2,TGTGCCAGTAGCCCCGGGACACCGTTTGGCTACACCTTC,CASSPGTPFGYTF
.,many,TRBV4-3,TRBJ2-7,TGCGCCAGCAGCCCCGGGCCCTCGTACGAGCAGTACTTC,CASSPGPSYEQYF
.,.,TRBV30,TRBJ1-2,TGTGCCTGGAGTCCAACCAAAAGCGACAGAACCAACTATGGCTACACCTTC,CAWSPTKSDRTNYGYTF
TRBD2,many,TRBV6-2/TRBV6-3,TRBJ2-5,TGTGCCAGCAGTTACGAGTGGGAGGGCCGTTCCAGGGAGACCCAGTACTTC,CASSYEWEGRSRETQYF
.,many,TRBV29-1,TRBJ2-1,TGCAGCGTGGATCGGGAAACCTACGGTGAGCAGTTCTTC,CSVDRETYGEQFF
.,.,TRBV19,TRBJ2-7,TGTGCCAGTGGCCTCGGACAATCCTACGAGCAGTACTTC,CASGLGQSYEQYF
.,many,TRBV10-2,TRBJ2-3,TGCGCCACCCGCCCACTAGATATGGCAGATACGCAGTATTTT,CATRPLDMADTQYF
.,many,TRBV30,TRBJ2-1,TGTGCCTGGAGTGTAGGTATCGCATCTGAGCAGTTCTTC,CAWSVGIASEQFF
.,many,TRBV27,TRBJ2-5,TGTGCCAGCAGTGGGGCCGGGACCCAGTACTTC,CASSGAGTQYF
TRBD2,many,TRBV27,TRBJ2-2,TGTGCCAGCGGAAAACTTAGCGGGGCCCGCACCGGGGAGCTGTTTTTT,CASGKLSGARTGELFF
.,many,TRBV20-1,TRBJ2-1,TGCAGTGCTAGTAATACGGATAGCTCCTACAATGAGCAGTTCTTC,CSASNTDSSYNEQFF
.,many,TRBV7-9,TRBJ2-4,TGTGCCAGCAGCTTAGCCATAGCCAAAAACATTCAGTACTTC,CASSLAIAKNIQYF
.,many,TRBV11-2,TRBJ1-2,TGTGCCAGCAGCTTAGCGAGGGTCAGCTATGGCTACACCTTC,CASSLARVSYGYTF
.,.,TRBV12-3/TRBV12-4,TRBJ2-7,TGTGCCAGCAGTGGAGGAGTCGTAGGATTACCCTACGAGCAGTACTTC,CASSGGVVGLPYEQYF
.,many,TRBV20-1,TRBJ1-1,TGCAGTGCCAGGGAATTGAACACTGAAGCTTTCTTT,CSARELNTEAFF
.,many,TRBV6-5,TRBJ2-7,TGTGCCAGCAGCTCAACAATGGGAATATTGGGCGAGCAGTACTTC,CASSSTMGILGEQYF
TRBD1,many,TRBV27,TRBJ2-6,TGTGCCAGCAGTATAACAGGGGGCGTCTCTGGGGCCAACGTCCTGACTTTC,CASSITGGVSGANVLTF
TRBD1,many,TRBV24-1,TRBJ2-2,TGTGCCACATCCTCGACAGGGCTCGGGGAGCTGTTTTTT,CATSSTGLGELFF
.,many,TRBV24-1,TRBJ2-3,TGTGCCACCGGTACTGCAGATACGCAGTATTTT,CATGTADTQYF
.,many,TRBV6-1,TRBJ2-3,TGTGCCAGCAGTGAGACACCCCGGTCTACAGATACGCAGTATTTT,CASSETPRSTDTQYF